A single sample is the source of the 8 T cell receptor beta chains below, sequenced in a study of OX40 agonist ivuxolimab in advanced cancers. Produced via immunoSEQ multiplex PCR; TCRdb's table is partial and in-frame only. The repertoire holds more than 55,000 clones, with around three quarters as singletons. Sequences were derived from CD4+ or CD8+ T cells sorted from blood, sampled in a trial of the OX40 agonist ivuxolimab. Every receptor here comes from an adult with an advanced solid tumor such as melanoma, head and neck, liver or kidney cancer.

This clone was seen only once. CDR3 sequence: CASSPLSTVEGEAFF. DNA of the CDR3: TGTGCCAGCTCACCACTTTCTACAGTCGAAGGTGAAGCTTTCTTT. The chain employs TRBV18 and TRBJ1-1; no firm D call. Germline assignment: CDR1 KGHSH and CDR2 LQKENI. V gave up 1 base and J gave up 7 bases, with 16 bases separating them. This CDR3 contains 15 residues.

The chain employs TRBV5-1 and TRBJ2-5; D is unresolved. The CDR3 runs to 15 residues. The V gene's germline CDR1 is SGHRS and CDR2 YFSETQ. V was clipped by 0 bases and J by 4 bases, with 13 bases between them. The CDR3 DNA reads TGCGCCAGCAGCTTGGTAGGCGGAATCTCAGAGACCCAGTACTTC. Protein product: CASSLVGGISETQYF. Together with reference TRBV5-1 and TRBJ2-5, the CDR3 gives the full variable domain: KAGVTQTPRYLIKTRGQQVTLSCSPISGHRSVSWYQQTPGQGLQFLFEYFSETQRNKGNFPGRFSGRQFSNSRSEMNVSTLELGDSALYLCASSLVGGISETQYFGPGTRLLVL.

This clone was counted once. V gene TRBV10-2 combines with J gene TRBJ2-7; 12 bases match TRBD2. Germline CDR1 and CDR2: WSHSY and SAAADI. V lost 7 bases and J lost 0; bases outside the gene matches: 4. The length of the CDR3 is 15 residues. The CDR3 sequence is CASKETSGSSYEQYF. The CDR3 DNA reads TGCGCCAGCAAAGAGACTAGCGGGAGCTCCTACGAGCAGTACTTC.

The chain carries TRBV5-1 and TRBJ2-3; TRBD2 matches 11 bases. The CDR3 totals 16 residues. V lost 1 base and J lost 4; bases outside the gene matches: 5. Per the germline V gene, CDR1 is SGHRS and CDR2 is YFSETQ. The CDR3 nucleotides are TGCGCCAGCAGCTTGCTACTAGCGGGGGACGCAGATACGCAGTATTTT. This encodes CASSLLLAGDADTQYF.

This chain links TRBV2 with TRBJ1-1; TRBD1 matches 10 bases. V was clipped by 6 bases and J by 11 bases; unmatched bases: 15. The CDR3 is 15 amino acids. Germline assignment: CDR1 SNHLY and CDR2 FYNNEI. CDR3 amino acids: CASSRTGGGSVGAFF. DNA of the CDR3: TGTGCCAGCAGCCGGACAGGGGGAGGGTCCGTTGGGGCTTTCTTT.

This rearrangement joins TRBV19 to TRBJ2-7; D might be TRBD1 or TRBD2, each matching 5 bases. The CDR3 consists of 13 residues. Germline V gene sequence: CDR1 LNHDA, CDR2 SQIVND (reference sequence). Between the trimmed V and J ends, which lost 6 bases and 2 bases, there was a span of 11 bases. CDR3 DNA sequence: TGTGCCAGTAGCTGGGACGGAGCCTACGAGCAGTACTTC. This translates into CASSWDGAYEQYF.

The V gene is TRBV4-1, the J gene TRBJ1-4, with a tentative D call TRBD1 (5 bases). CDR3 length: 14 amino acids. Germline V gene sequence: CDR1 MGHRA, CDR2 YSYEKL. Trimming took off 3 bases at V and 1 base at J, with 6 bases between the two ends. The DNA of the CDR3 is TGCGCCAGCAGCCAGCAGGGAACTAATGAAAAACTGTTTTTT. Its protein product is CASSQQGTNEKLFF.

The chain combines TRBV6-6 with TRBJ2-5, with unresolved D. V was pared by 4 bases and J by 6 bases, with 3 bases between. Germline V gene sequence: CDR1 MNHNY, CDR2 SVGAGI (reference sequence). The CDR3 is made up of 10 amino acids. In nucleotides, the CDR3 is TGTGCCAGCAGTTGGCAGACCCAGTACTTC. Translation gives CASSWQTQYF.